The clone carrying this T cell receptor beta chain was picked up one time. Its antigen is not identified. This entry is derived from a study of vaccination effects on CD4 cells after COVID-19. Repertoires were generated with immunoSEQ multiplex PCR, while TCRdb's copy carries only in-frame clones and drops some. The data show over 50,000 clones, more than 80% seen once. Antigen-specific CD4+ T cell clonotypes were called by their expansion after viral peptide-pool culture in ViraFEST. Culture proceeded for approximately nine days, and CD4+ T cells were then isolated. Germline CDR1 SQVTM, CDR2 ANQGSEA. This CDR3 is 12 amino acids long. The V gene lost 3 bases and the J gene lost 2 bases, with 7 bases spanning the gap.

The TCR was taken from a human donor who received a COVID-19 vaccine. The chain carries TRBV29-1 and TRBJ1-2; no firm D call. The source material was CD4+ T cells from PBMCs cultured with HCoV-229E spike peptides, sampled before COVID-19 vaccination. CDR3 DNA: TGCAGCGTTGACAATTTAAACTATGGCTACACCTTC. Its protein is CSVDNLNYGYTF. The complete variable domain, with remaining parts taken from reference TRBV29-1 and TRBJ1-2, reads SAVISQKPSRDICQRGTSLTIQCQVDSQVTMMFWYRQQPGQSLTLIATANQGSEATYESGFVIDKFPISRPNLTFSTLTVSNMSPEDSSIYLCSVDNLNYGYTFGSGTRLTVV.